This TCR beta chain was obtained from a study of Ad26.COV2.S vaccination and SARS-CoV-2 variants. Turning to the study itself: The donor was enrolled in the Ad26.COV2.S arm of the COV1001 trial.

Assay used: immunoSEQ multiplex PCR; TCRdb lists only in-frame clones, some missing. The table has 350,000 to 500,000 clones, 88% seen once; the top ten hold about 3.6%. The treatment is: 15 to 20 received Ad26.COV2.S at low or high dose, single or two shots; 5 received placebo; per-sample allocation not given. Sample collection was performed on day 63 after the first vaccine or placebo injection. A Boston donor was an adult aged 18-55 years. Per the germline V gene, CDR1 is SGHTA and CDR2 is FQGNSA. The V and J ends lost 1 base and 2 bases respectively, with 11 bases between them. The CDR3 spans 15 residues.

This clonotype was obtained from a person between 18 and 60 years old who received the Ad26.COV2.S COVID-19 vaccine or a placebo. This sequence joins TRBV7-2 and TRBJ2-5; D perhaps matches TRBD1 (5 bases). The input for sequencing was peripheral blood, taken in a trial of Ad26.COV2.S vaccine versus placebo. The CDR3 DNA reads TGTGCCAGCAGCTTAGTTTCTAGACAGCAAGAGACCCAGTACTTC. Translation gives CASSLVSRQQETQYF.